This T cell receptor beta chain was recovered during a study of cytomegalovirus exposure and HLA in healthy donors. Overall study findings and caveats: The investigators catalogued 150 to 200 TCR beta chains as cytomegalovirus-associated. An analysis done earlier found most TCR beta V segments productive about 87% or about 30% of the time. Follow-up analysis seemed to connect common viral pathogens with several of the most significant clusters identified. The authors assumed roughly uniform sequencing depth across donors for presence/absence analyses.

V was trimmed by 4 bases and J by 0 bases, leaving 10 bases between them. Germline CDR1 reads SGHNT; CDR2 reads YYREEE (reference sequence). CDR3 length equals 14 residues. This clone was seen more than once but under ten times. The antigen remains unidentified. Primers: 60 Vbeta forward and 13 Jbeta reverse. The repertoire was sequenced with immunoSEQ multiplex PCR; TCRdb's copy has only in-frame clones and lacks some. Here the sample spans roughly 120,000 clones, 76% being singletons. The TCR sequence derives from a man aged 50 or older in good health and CMV-seronegative. This sequence joins TRBV5-4 and TRBJ1-1, with D perhaps TRBD1 (6 bases). Sample: PBMCs. The CDR3 reads CASSAGQMNTEAFF. CDR3 nucleotide sequence: TGTGCCAGCAGCGCCGGACAGATGAACACTGAAGCTTTCTTT.